What follows are 27 T cell receptor beta chains derived from one specimen sequenced in a study of blood T cells in healthy people across ages (dated by TCRdb to between 2015 and 2017). The library was built by means of 5' RACE. The sequencer was an Illumina HiSeq 2500. A second PCR of about 7 to 12 cycles was run with a J-beta primer mix and a sample-barcoded 5' primer. The public reads were run again by TCRdb, first through fastp at Q25 and then through MiXCR, and only productive beta chains were kept. Duplicate CDR3 protein sequences are folded into a single record with the most common DNA and genes. This sample has around 1.5 million distinct CDR3 sequences in its table, and around 59% of those were observed once. The ten most abundant clones make up over 6.5% of the sample. Specimen: blood. These receptors came from a man aged 18 to 30 in good health.

As for this clonotype: Just one base apart from a much larger clone, this may be a read error. The chain's CDR3 is CVSSLGQGMWEQYF. In DNA form, the CDR3 reads TGTGTCAGCAGCCTGGGACAGGGGATGTGGGAGCAGTACTTC. The chain combines TRBV7-2 with TRBJ2-4, with TRBD1 matching over 10 bases. CDR3 length: 14 amino acids. Germline loops: CDR1 SGHTA, CDR2 FQGNSA.

This sequence joins TRBV20-1 and TRBJ1-1; D is unclear. This CDR3 has 12 amino acids. CDR1 is DFQATT and CDR2 is SNEGSKA in the germline V gene (reference sequence). The CDR3 spells CAEAINLNEAFF. The CDR3 nucleotides are TGCGCGGAGGCGATTAACCTGAACGAAGCTTTCTTT.

This clonotype was recorded a few times. The chain joins TRBV6-2 or TRBV6-3 to TRBJ2-7; no firm D call. This CDR3 comprises 12 residues. Germline CDR1 MNHEY, CDR2 SVGEGT. V lost 5 bases and J lost 5, with 10 bases in between. The DNA for the CDR3 is TGTGCCAGCAGTATAGTCGGCCACGAGCAGTACTTC. It translates to CASSIVGHEQYF.

V gene TRBV29-1 combines with J gene TRBJ2-7; TRBD2 aligns across 11 bases. This CDR3 is built from 14 residues. The V gene's germline CDR1 is SQVTM and CDR2 ANQGSEA. V shed 6 bases, J shed 3 bases, and the junction held 7 bases outside the gene matches. The CDR3, as DNA: TGCAGCGTAGCGGGACTAGCGGCAAACTACGAGCAGTACTTC. Translating gives CSVAGLAANYEQYF.

The V and J genes are TRBV20-1 and TRBJ2-7; D not certain. CDR3 length: 11 residues. The V gene's germline CDR1 is DFQATT and CDR2 SNEGSKA (reference sequence). V was clipped by 1 base and J by 3 bases, with 4 bases between them. CDR3 loop: CSARVLYEQYF. The DNA of the CDR3 is TGCAGTGCTAGAGTCCTCTACGAGCAGTACTTC.

This clonotype was seen only a few times. This chain connects TRBV27 to TRBJ1-1, with 7 bases matching TRBD1. Germline V lookup: CDR1 MNHEY, CDR2 SMNVEV (reference sequence). V dropped 2 bases and J dropped 5; count of bases not matched to a gene: 8. The CDR3 length is 15 residues. CDR3 protein: CASSLGVTGITEAFF. The DNA for the CDR3 is TGTGCCAGCAGTTTAGGTGTGACAGGGATAACTGAAGCTTTCTTT.

This chain's CDR3 is CAIKPGLAGFTDTQYF. The CDR3 bases are TGTGCCATCAAGCCCGGGCTAGCGGGTTTCACAGATACGCAGTATTTT. The V gene is TRBV10-3, the J gene TRBJ2-3; 8 bases are shared with TRBD2. The V and J ends lost 7 bases and 2 bases, in that order; junction bases with no gene match: 11. The CDR3 loop spans 16 amino acids. The germline V gene encodes CDR1 ENHRY and CDR2 SYGVKD.

The chain carries TRBV12-3 or TRBV12-4 and TRBJ2-2; 12 bases match TRBD2. This CDR3 is 16 amino acids long. V was clipped by 4 bases and J by 4 bases; unmatched bases: 4. In DNA, the CDR3 is TGTGCCAGCAGTTCGACTAGCGGGGGCCTCACCGGGGAGCTGTTTTTT. Its protein product is CASSSTSGGLTGELFF.

This clonotype was detected only a few times. The chain carries TRBV6-5 and TRBJ2-7, with no clear D. V was cut by 3 bases and J by 2 bases, with 8 bases left in between. This CDR3 contains 13 residues. The V gene's germline CDR1 is MNHEY and CDR2 SVGAGI. The DNA for the CDR3 is TGTGCCAGCAGTTATCAGGCAACCTACGAGCAGTACTTC. Amino acid sequence: CASSYQATYEQYF.

V gene TRBV7-2 combines with J gene TRBJ2-3; D may correspond to TRBD1 or TRBD2 (5 bases each). Germline values: CDR1 SGHTA, CDR2 FQGNSA. This CDR3 spans 16 amino acids. Trimming took off 1 base at V and 0 bases at J, with 11 bases between the two ends. The CDR3 DNA is TGTGCCAGCAGCTTAGGGGGGAGTCTCAGCACAGATACGCAGTATTTT. Its translation: CASSLGGSLSTDTQYF.

This chain connects TRBV6-5 to TRBJ2-1; TRBD1 agrees at 11 bases. In germline, CDR1 is MNHEY, CDR2 SVGAGI. The ends lost 6 bases at V and 9 bases at J; junction bases unmatched: 10. The CDR3 is 15 amino acids. CDR3 amino acids: CASRTGTGGIFEQFF. The CDR3 nucleotides are TGTGCCAGCAGAACCGGGACAGGGGGTATCTTTGAGCAGTTCTTC.

This clonotype came up a few times. The chain couples TRBV7-6 to TRBJ1-2; D is ambiguous. The CDR3 consists of 16 residues. Looked up from germline, CDR1 is SGHVS and CDR2 is FNYEAQ. V lost 1 base, J lost 4 bases, and 16 bases lay in between. CDR3 DNA sequence: TGTGCCAGCAGCTTAGAGGCACACCCTTCTTCCTATGGCTACACCTTC. It yields the protein CASSLEAHPSSYGYTF.

The chain joins TRBV20-1 to TRBJ1-2, with D possibly TRBD1 on 5 matching bases. V lost 3 bases to trimming and J lost 0 bases, with 14 bases between them. Germline CDR1 DFQATT, CDR2 SNEGSKA (reference sequence). CDR3 length: 15 residues. The CDR3 is CSASRGTLANYGYTF. CDR3 nucleotide sequence: TGCAGTGCTAGTCGGGGGACCCTAGCTAACTATGGCTACACCTTC.

The chain is built from TRBV9 and TRBJ2-5, with D perhaps assigned TRBD1 or TRBD2 (6 bases each). V lost 3 bases and J lost 7, with 13 bases in between. The CDR3 sequence is 13 residues long. Germline loops: CDR1 SGDLS, CDR2 YYNGEE. The DNA of the CDR3 is TGTGCCAGCAGCGCAAGGGGGGCAGGGACCCAGTACTTC. Amino acids: CASSARGAGTQYF.

This clonotype was detected a few times. The CDR3 DNA reads as TGTGCCAGCAGCCCAACTGACTTTGAGCAGTTCTTC. Its protein is CASSPTDFEQFF. J is TRBJ2-1 and V is TRBV9; D is unresolved. V gave up 4 bases and J gave up 9 bases, with 11 bases separating them. The CDR3 is 12 residues long. Germline CDR1 SGDLS, CDR2 YYNGEE. The full variable domain, its missing parts supplied by reference TRBV9 and TRBJ2-1, is DSGVTQTPKHLITATGQRVTLRCSPRSGDLSVYWYQQSLDQGLQFLIQYYNGEERAKGNILERFSAQQFPDLHSELNLSSLELGDSALYFCASSPTDFEQFFGPGTRLTVL.

The chain combines TRBV6-1 with TRBJ2-4; TRBD1 might be the D (6 bases). The end of the DNA fits TRBJ2-5 better, so the J call may be wrong. The CDR3 length is 15 residues. Germline CDR1 is MNHNS and CDR2 is SASEGT. In nucleotides, the CDR3 is TGTGCCAGCAGTGAAGTATTTGGACAGAGGGAGACCCAGTACTTC. Its translation: CASSEVFGQRETQYF.

This sequence joins TRBV20-1 and TRBJ2-5; 8 bases are a match to TRBD2. Looked up from germline, CDR1 is DFQATT and CDR2 is SNEGSKA (reference sequence). CDR3 size: 15 residues. In DNA, the CDR3 is TGCAGCCTGCTAGTTAGTAGCGGGGCATACAATGAGCAGTACTTC. Protein: CSLLVSSGAYNEQYF.

The rearrangement uses TRBV2 and TRBJ2-1; the match to TRBD2 covers 9 bases. V gave up 6 bases and J gave up 5 bases; unmatched junction bases: 5. This CDR3 is 14 amino acids long. Per the germline V gene, CDR1 is SNHLY and CDR2 is FYNNEI. The CDR3 reads CASRGTSRDNEQFF. The CDR3 DNA is TGTGCCAGCAGGGGGACTAGCCGCGACAATGAGCAGTTCTTC.

The chain uses TRBV4-1 and TRBJ2-3; TRBD2 might be the D (5 bases). The V gene lost 3 bases and the J gene lost 0 bases, with 10 bases spanning the gap. The CDR3 is made up of 15 amino acids. The V gene's germline CDR1 is MGHRA and CDR2 YSYEKL. The CDR3 spells CASSHEDLSTDTQYF. CDR3 DNA sequence: TGCGCCAGCAGCCATGAGGACTTAAGCACAGATACGCAGTATTTT.

In its sample, this clonotype was seen many times. The V call is TRBV25-1, the J call TRBJ2-1; perhaps TRBD2 as D (6 bases). The germline gives CDR1 MGHDK, CDR2 SYGVNS. The CDR3 has 16 amino acids. V was trimmed by 4 bases and J by 1 base, leaving 14 bases between them. DNA for the CDR3: TGTGCCAGCAGTGGGAGGGCCAGCGGATCCTACAATGAGCAGTTCTTC. Encoded protein: CASSGRASGSYNEQFF.

V gene TRBV27 combines with J gene TRBJ1-1, with D possibly TRBD1 on 6 matching bases. Trimming cost V 3 bases and J 4 bases, with 12 bases left between them. The CDR3 runs 14 residues. Germline V gene data show CDR1 as MNHEY and CDR2 as SMNVEV (reference sequence). CDR3 amino acids: CASSFRDTLTEAFF. The CDR3 DNA sequence: TGTGCCAGCAGTTTTCGGGACACCCTCACTGAAGCTTTCTTT.

The V gene is TRBV7-2, the J gene TRBJ2-5; TRBD1 matches 9 bases. The germline V gene encodes CDR1 SGHTA and CDR2 FQGNSA. The CDR3 consists of 13 residues. The V segment lost 5 bases and the J segment 8 bases; nucleotides outside the gene matches: 6. The CDR3 coding sequence is TGTGCCAGCAGCATTCCGGGACAGGGAACCCAGTACTTC. Residues: CASSIPGQGTQYF.

This clonotype has just a few counts. The chain has TRBV4-3 and TRBJ1-6; possible D gene TRBD1, 6 bases. Germline-derived CDR1 and CDR2 are LGHNA and YSLEER. This CDR3 region has 18 residues. Trimming pared 0 bases from V and 10 bases from J, leaving 22 bases between. As DNA, the CDR3 is TGCGCCAGCAGCCAAGATCTGGGTACCGGGACATATCACTCACCCCTCCACTTT. Protein: CASSQDLGTGTYHSPLHF.

The gene calls are TRBV4-2 and TRBJ1-1; D is unclear. The length of the CDR3 is 15 residues. CDR1 is LGHNA, CDR2 YNFKEQ, per germline. V was cut by 0 bases and J by 0 bases, with 8 bases left in between. The CDR3 DNA is TGTGCCAGCAGCCAAGACGACGGGATGAACACTGAAGCTTTCTTT. Protein product: CASSQDDGMNTEAFF.

This chain uses TRBV12-3 or TRBV12-4 with TRBJ1-2; weak D call: TRBD1 (6 bases). CDR3 length equals 13 residues. V lost 5 bases and J lost 6, with 13 bases in between. The CDR3 protein is CASSPTGTHGYTF. In DNA, the CDR3 is TGTGCCAGCAGTCCCACAGGGACCCATGGCTACACCTTC.

This clonotype has a handful of counts. The V gene is TRBV29-1, the J gene TRBJ1-2; tentative D call: TRBD1 (6 bases). V gave up 7 bases and J gave up 4 bases, with 19 bases separating them. The CDR3 runs to 14 residues. Germline-derived CDR1 and CDR2 are SQVTM and ANQGSEA. The CDR3 loop is CSALGGIGSYGYTF. The CDR3 region has the DNA TGCAGCGCCCTAGGGGGAATAGGCTCCTATGGCTACACCTTC.

This clonotype has a single count. This chain links TRBV6-5 with TRBJ2-4; 8 nucleotides line up with TRBD1. The assigned J gene may be wrong: the sequence end matches TRBJ2-7 better. The CDR3 consists of 18 residues. Per the germline V gene, CDR1 is MNHEY and CDR2 is SVGAGI. CDR3 nucleotides: TGTGCCAGCAGTTACTCGTGGCCAACAGGGGGTAGAGGCTACGAGCAGTACTTC. It codes for CASSYSWPTGGRGYEQYF.